This passage covers 30 T cell receptor beta chains from one sample sequenced in a study of vaccination and CD4 T cells after COVID-19. Antigen specificity for these receptors is unknown. At the Johns Hopkins FTIC core, DNA taken from cultured CD4+ T cells was sequenced by way of the Oncomine TCR Beta short-read assay. MiXCR, run by TCRdb on the PCR reads, gives a single entry per CDR3 protein. The data show 7,500 to 8,500 distinct CDR3 sequences, under 25% seen once. The treatment here: roughly 11-day PBMC culture with coronavirus spike peptide pools or control peptides (ViraFEST assay). Sequencing used CD4+ T cells from blood, cultured in vitro, obtained after SARS-CoV-2 vaccination. These receptors were collected from a human donor who had recovered from COVID-19.

This clonotype was recorded once. The chain links TRBV18 to TRBJ1-6; possible D gene TRBD1, 6 bases. V was shortened by 1 base and J by 7 bases, with 14 bases between the two germline ends. The CDR3 runs 16 residues. CDR1 and CDR2 from the germline V gene are KGHSH and LQKENI. Here the CDR3 DNA reads TGTGCCAGCTCACCACGGGAGGGGGTGTCCAATTCACCCCTCCACTTT. Its protein product is CASSPREGVSNSPLHF. Looking up the rest from reference TRBV18 and TRBJ1-6 gives the full variable domain: NAGVMQNPRHLVRRRGQEARLRCSPMKGHSHVYWYRQLPEEGLKFMVYLQKENIIDESGMPKERFSAEFPKEGPSILRIQQVVRGDSAAYFCASSPREGVSNSPLHFGNGTRLTVT.

The chain uses TRBV6-2 or TRBV6-3 and TRBJ2-1, with 10 bases matching TRBD1. Looked up from germline, CDR1 is MNHEY and CDR2 is SVGEGT. This CDR3 is 16 amino acids long. Losses at the gene ends were 4 bases for V and 5 bases for J; bases not matched to a gene: 8. The CDR3 region is CASSLYMGTGDNEQFF. DNA for the CDR3: TGTGCCAGCAGTTTGTATATGGGGACAGGGGACAATGAGCAGTTCTTC.

The table lists this clonotype with a few counts. This chain joins TRBV7-2 and TRBJ2-1; 12 positions agree with TRBD2. Per the germline V gene, CDR1 is SGHTA and CDR2 is FQGNSA. This CDR3 has 16 residues. The junction had 9 bases not matched to a gene; V was cut back by 5 bases and J by 7 bases. In DNA form, the CDR3 reads TGTGCCAGCAGCCCGAGACTAGCGGGAGAGAGGAATGAGCAGTTCTTC. This translates into CASSPRLAGERNEQFF.

This chain joins TRBV11-3 and TRBJ2-7; D not resolved. CDR1 is SGHNT and CDR2 is YENEEA in the germline V gene. V was trimmed by 4 bases and J by 3 bases, leaving 10 bases between them. The length of the CDR3 is 13 residues. The CDR3 region has the DNA TGTGCCAGCAGCTATCCACCATACTACGAGCAGTACTTC. Translating it yields CASSYPPYYEQYF.

This rearrangement joins TRBV4-3 to TRBJ2-1, with D unclear. The CDR3 length is 16 residues. The V and J ends lost 1 base and 0 bases respectively, with 10 bases between them. From germline, CDR1 is LGHNA and CDR2 YSLEER. CDR3 protein: CASSQVAGRSYNEQFF. As DNA, the CDR3 is TGCGCCAGCAGCCAAGTAGCTGGCCGCTCCTACAATGAGCAGTTCTTC.

This clonotype was detected only a few times. The CDR3 DNA reads TGTGCCAGGACTATAGGGGGCGGCAATCAGCCCCAGCATTTT. Amino acids: CARTIGGGNQPQHF. The genes are TRBV19 and TRBJ1-5; the match to TRBD1 covers 7 bases. Germline-derived CDR1 and CDR2 are LNHDA and SQIVND (reference sequence). V gave up 9 bases and J gave up 2 bases; unmatched junction bases: 7. There are 14 residues in the CDR3.

In its sample, this clonotype is medium-sized (0.01 to 0.1%). This chain uses TRBV20-1 with TRBJ1-6, with 7 positions matching TRBD1. V shed 4 bases, J shed 9 bases, and the junction held 15 bases outside the gene matches. CDR1 is DFQATT, CDR2 SNEGSKA, per germline (reference sequence). The CDR3 runs to 16 residues. The CDR3 nucleotides are TGCAGTGCTAAGAGGGGACAGCGGGCCTATGGTTCACCCCTCCACTTT. Protein sequence: CSAKRGQRAYGSPLHF.

J is TRBJ1-2 and V is TRBV2, with D unresolved. The germline V and J ends were trimmed by 4 bases and 2 bases, with 11 bases remaining between them. The CDR3 spans 14 residues. In germline, CDR1 is SNHLY, CDR2 FYNNEI. The CDR3 region is CASSVVSVNYGYTF. The CDR3 DNA sequence: TGTGCCAGCAGTGTTGTCTCAGTCAACTATGGCTACACCTTC.

V usage is TRBV18 and J usage is TRBJ2-5; 8 nucleotides align to TRBD1. The CDR3 extends over 15 amino acids. CDR1 is KGHSH and CDR2 is LQKENI in the germline V gene. J lost 1 base, V lost 6 bases, and 7 bases had no gene match. DNA of the CDR3: TGTGCCAGCTCGCCATCCGGGACAGGCCAAGAGACCCAGTACTTC. It translates to CASSPSGTGQETQYF.

In this sample, this clonotype turned up a few times. V usage is TRBV29-1 and J usage is TRBJ2-5; 11 bases align to TRBD2. This CDR3 is built from 14 residues. V lost 6 bases, J lost 4 bases, and 7 bases stayed unmatched. CDR1 and CDR2 from the germline V gene are SQVTM and ANQGSEA. In nucleotides, the CDR3 is TGCAGCGTGGGACTAGCGGAGAGGAGAGAGACCCAGTACTTC. Protein sequence: CSVGLAERRETQYF. Full variable domain (outside the CDR3, taken from reference TRBV29-1 and TRBJ2-5): SAVISQKPSRDICQRGTSLTIQCQVDSQVTMMFWYRQQPGQSLTLIATANQGSEATYESGFVIDKFPISRPNLTFSTLTVSNMSPEDSSIYLCSVGLAERRETQYFGPGTRLLVL.

A few counts support this clonotype. The chain joins TRBV4-1 to TRBJ1-2; TRBD1 aligns across 8 bases. From germline, CDR1 is MGHRA and CDR2 YSYEKL. The CDR3 runs 14 residues. V shed 1 base and J 4 bases; nucleotides not matched to a gene: 2. CDR3 DNA: TGCGCCAGCAGCCAAGGGACAGGGACCTATGGCTACACCTTC. Protein: CASSQGTGTYGYTF.

This clonotype was detected ten times or more. The chain has TRBV7-9 and TRBJ1-2; 9 bases align to TRBD1. V gave up 5 bases and J gave up 8 bases; unmatched junction bases: 21. Germline V CDR1 and CDR2: SEHNR, FQNEAQ (reference sequence). This CDR3 has 18 residues. Here the CDR3 DNA reads TGTGCCAGCAGCCCGATACTCCCGGGACAGGGTATCGGTTACGGCTACACCTTC. Encoded protein: CASSPILPGQGIGYGYTF.

V is TRBV6-1 and J is TRBJ2-1, with TRBD1 matching over 10 bases. From germline, CDR1 is MNHNS and CDR2 SASEGT. Unmatched junction bases numbered 9, after V lost 6 bases and J lost 7 bases. This CDR3 spans 15 amino acids. CDR3 residues: CASRAGTGEGNEQFF. CDR3 DNA: TGTGCCAGCAGAGCCGGGACAGGGGAAGGTAATGAGCAGTTCTTC.

This clonotype turned up a few times. The genes are TRBV20-1 and TRBJ2-2, with a weak D call TRBD1 (5 bases). The germline gives CDR1 DFQATT, CDR2 SNEGSKA (reference sequence). The V end lost 3 bases, the J end lost 6 bases, and 17 bases lay between the germline ends. The CDR3 has 15 amino acids. CDR3: CSARAHDSRPGELFF. For the CDR3, the DNA is TGCAGTGCTAGGGCCCATGACAGCCGTCCCGGGGAGCTGTTTTTT.

This clonotype is medium-sized in the sample. This chain uses TRBV7-2 with TRBJ2-5, with D perhaps given as TRBD1 or TRBD2 (6 bases each). V was cut by 2 bases and J by 5 bases, with 15 bases left in between. The CDR3 has 15 residues. The V gene's germline CDR1 is SGHTA and CDR2 FQGNSA. The CDR3 reads CASSLSWGAQETQYF. CDR3 bases: TGTGCCAGCAGCTTAAGTTGGGGGGCTCAGGAGACCCAGTACTTC.

Within the sample, this clonotype is medium-sized (0.01 to 0.1%). V gene TRBV7-6 combines with J gene TRBJ2-5; 8 nucleotides line up with TRBD1. The CDR3 is 15 residues long. Losses at the gene ends were 2 bases for V and 4 bases for J; bases not matched to a gene: 6. CDR1 SGHVS and CDR2 FNYEAQ come from the germline V gene. DNA of the CDR3: TGTGCCAGCAGCTTACGGCCCGACAGGGGAGAGACCCAGTACTTC. Its translation is CASSLRPDRGETQYF.

At least ten counts were recorded for this clonotype. This chain uses TRBV7-2 with TRBJ2-7, with TRBD2 matching 13 bases. The germline V gene encodes CDR1 SGHTA and CDR2 FQGNSA. The CDR3 is 17 residues long. The trim removed 4 bases at V and 5 bases at J, leaving 11 bases unmatched. The CDR3 DNA sequence: TGTGCCAGCAGCTCCAGCTTAGGACTAGCGGGAGCAAACGAGCAGTACTTC. Its translation: CASSSSLGLAGANEQYF.

This clonotype is termed medium-sized. This chain uses TRBV6-5 with TRBJ2-5; 10 bases fit TRBD2. The CDR3 contains 16 residues. Germline V gene lookup returns CDR1 MNHEY and CDR2 SVGAGI. J was trimmed by 1 base and V by 2 bases; bases with no gene match: 4. In DNA form, the CDR3 reads TGTGCCAGCAGTTACCAACTAGCGGGAACCCAAGAGACCCAGTACTTC. Its translation is CASSYQLAGTQETQYF.

This chain joins TRBV5-1 and TRBJ2-3; 7 nucleotides align to TRBD2. The CDR3 spans 15 residues. With 3 bases clipped from V and 3 bases from J, the junction kept 7 bases outside the gene matches. Germline CDR1 SGHRS, CDR2 YFSETQ. This CDR3 is CASSSSDGRTDTQYF. The CDR3 DNA reads as TGCGCCAGCAGCTCTAGCGACGGGAGGACAGATACGCAGTATTTT. The whole variable domain, remainder taken from reference TRBV5-1 and TRBJ2-3, is KAGVTQTPRYLIKTRGQQVTLSCSPISGHRSVSWYQQTPGQGLQFLFEYFSETQRNKGNFPGRFSGRQFSNSRSEMNVSTLELGDSALYLCASSSSDGRTDTQYFGPGTRLTVL.

The gene calls are TRBV28 and TRBJ2-1, with D perhaps TRBD2 (5 bases). The V end was cut by 6 bases, the J end by 8 bases, with 23 bases between. The CDR3 is 16 residues long. Germline assignment: CDR1 MDHEN and CDR2 SYDVKM. CDR3 in DNA: TGTGCCAGCAGGATAGGTCATCGCGGCCTAGCCGATGAGCAGTTCTTC. Amino acid sequence: CASRIGHRGLADEQFF.

This clonotype ranks as medium-sized. The genes are TRBV20-1 and TRBJ2-3, with D perhaps TRBD2 (6 bases). V lost 6 bases to trimming and J lost 3 bases, with 16 bases between them. The CDR3 contains 14 residues. In germline, CDR1 is DFQATT, CDR2 SNEGSKA (reference sequence). The CDR3 is CSAQPGGVTDTQYF. The CDR3, as DNA: TGCAGTGCCCAACCCGGGGGAGTAACAGATACGCAGTATTTT.

This chain connects TRBV29-1 to TRBJ2-1, with TRBD2 identical over 13 bases. Trimming at V came to 6 bases and at J to 6 bases, leaving 8 bases not matched to a gene. Germline-derived CDR1 and CDR2 are SQVTM and ANQGSEA. This CDR3 region has 15 residues. CDR3: CSVDTSGRAGNEQFF. The CDR3 DNA follows: TGCAGCGTGGATACTAGCGGGAGGGCCGGCAATGAGCAGTTCTTC.

The chain joins TRBV11-2 to TRBJ2-3, with 9 bases aligning to TRBD2. CDR1 is SGHAT, CDR2 FQNNGV, per germline. CDR3 length: 17 residues. Trimming at V came to 6 bases and at J to 5 bases, leaving 15 bases not matched to a gene. The CDR3 sequence: CASRLKWREGPGDTQYF. The CDR3 DNA reads as TGTGCCAGCAGACTCAAGTGGCGGGAGGGGCCTGGAGATACGCAGTATTTT.

The CDR3 coding sequence is TGTGCCAGCAGTTTCTTAGGACAGGCGACGAACACTGAAGCTTTCTTT. It yields the protein CASSFLGQATNTEAFF. This chain uses TRBV28 with TRBJ1-1, with 7 bases lining up with TRBD1. This CDR3 region has 16 residues. Losses at the gene ends were 3 bases for V and 1 base for J; bases not matched to a gene: 8. The germline V gene has CDR1 MDHEN and CDR2 SYDVKM.

This clonotype is categorized as large. This chain connects TRBV7-2 to TRBJ1-2; the D gene is possibly TRBD1 (5 bases). In germline, CDR1 is SGHTA, CDR2 FQGNSA. CDR3 length: 17 amino acids. V dropped 5 bases and J dropped 4 bases, with 23 bases sitting between them. The CDR3 sequence: CASSLHLRQGSLYGYTF. The DNA of the CDR3 is TGTGCCAGCAGCCTTCACTTAAGGCAGGGATCCCTCTATGGCTACACCTTC.

The V gene is TRBV20-1, the J gene TRBJ2-2, with a possible D match to TRBD2 (5 bases). Between the trimmed V and J ends, which lost 6 bases and 3 bases, there was a span of 14 bases. The CDR3 loop spans 14 amino acids. Germline CDR1 reads DFQATT; CDR2 reads SNEGSKA (reference sequence). CDR3 protein: CSAKEAWDTGELFF. DNA of the CDR3: TGCAGTGCCAAGGAGGCGTGGGACACCGGGGAGCTGTTTTTT.

The chain has TRBV11-3 and TRBJ1-2; D is undetermined. This CDR3 is built from 17 residues. Trimming took off 0 bases at V and 2 bases at J, with 16 bases between the two ends. CDR1 and CDR2 from the germline V gene are SGHNT and YENEEA. The chain's CDR3 is CASSLDRLGGGNYGYTF. The CDR3 nucleotides are TGTGCCAGCAGCTTAGATCGTCTGGGAGGTGGGAACTATGGCTACACCTTC.

CDR3 loop: CASSLAPAVTFNQPQHF. In DNA form, the CDR3 reads TGTGCCAGCAGCTTAGCTCCGGCAGTTACTTTCAATCAGCCCCAGCATTTT. This chain connects TRBV7-2 to TRBJ1-5; D not certain. This CDR3 has 17 residues. V was clipped by 0 bases and J by 3 bases, with 15 bases between them. Germline V gene data show CDR1 as SGHTA and CDR2 as FQGNSA.

Concerning this clonotype: Here the CDR3 omits its conserved ending phenylalanine or tryptophan, so a read error is the likely source. The chain has TRBV6-2 or TRBV6-3 and TRBJ2-7; tentative D call: TRBD2 (6 bases). Trimming took 6 bases from V and 3 from J, leaving 12 bases between them. Germline loops: CDR1 MNHEY, CDR2 SVGEGT. The CDR3 contains 13 residues. The CDR3, as DNA: TGTGCCAGCAGGCCCACGGGGGACTACGAGCAGTACCTC. This sequence encodes CASRPTGDYEQYL.

The chain is built from TRBV19 and TRBJ1-1; a weak D match, TRBD1 (5 bases). There are 14 residues in the CDR3. Germline values: CDR1 LNHDA, CDR2 SQIVND (reference sequence). V was cut by 1 base and J by 1 base, with 7 bases left in between. The CDR3 bases are TGTGCCAGTAGTATAGTCGGACAGAACACTGAAGCTTTCTTT. This sequence encodes CASSIVGQNTEAFF.